A selection of T cell receptor beta chains follows, all from one sample in a study of tumor and adjacent non-tumor tissue in lung cancer. MiXCR, run by TCRdb on the multiplex PCR reads, gives a single entry per CDR3 protein. The sample lists some 120,000 distinct CDR3 sequences, about 66% occurring once. The sequencing input was lung tumor tissue. All receptors come from a young man with non-small cell lung cancer. The CDR3 runs from the conserved cysteine through the conserved F or W. Each record gives: D gene, clone size, V gene, J gene, CDR3 protein, CDR3 DNA. The D gene is left open where the match is weak. Only part of the rows carry a size: once, few, many, or a class if the clone is expanded.

>-|-|TRBV20-1|TRBJ1-2
CSAKLPGRHGYTF
TGCAGTGCTAAACTCCCAGGGCGCCATGGCTACACCTTC
>-|-|TRBV12-3/TRBV12-4|TRBJ1-1
CASSFRTVTTEAFF
TGTGCCAGCAGTTTCAGGACAGTTACCACTGAAGCTTTCTTT
>-|-|TRBV11-2|TRBJ2-7
CASSLESGASYERYF
TGTGCCAGCAGCTTAGAGTCAGGGGCCTCCTACGAGCGGTACTTT
>TRBD1|-|TRBV12-5|TRBJ2-7
CVSGQDRGNYEQYF
TGTGTTAGTGGACAGGACAGGGGAAACTACGAGCAGTACTTC
>-|-|TRBV20-1|TRBJ1-4
CSAREGSAEKLFF
TGCAGTGCTAGAGAAGGGTCAGCTGAAAAACTGTTTTTT
>-|many|TRBV12-3/TRBV12-4|TRBJ1-2
CASRGQGPLYGYTF
TGTGCCAGCAGAGGACAAGGGCCCCTCTATGGCTACACCTTC
>TRBD2|few|TRBV11-2|TRBJ2-1
CASSVLADPPYNEQFF
TGTGCCAGCAGCGTCCTAGCGGACCCGCCCTACAATGAGCAGTTCTTC
>-|many|TRBV20-1|TRBJ1-5
CSASHSGNQPQHF
TGCAGTGCTAGTCATAGTGGCAATCAGCCCCAGCATTTT
>TRBD2|-|TRBV6-1|TRBJ2-1
CVSKSHSGRGHNEQFF
TGTGTCAGCAAATCTCATAGCGGGAGGGGGCACAATGAGCAGTTCTTC
>-|-|TRBV29-1|TRBJ2-7
CSVPKWEFYEQYF
TGCAGCGTTCCGAAGTGGGAGTTCTACGAGCAGTACTTC
>-|many|TRBV11-2|TRBJ2-7
CASSSTDSSPAYEQYF
TGTGCCAGCAGCTCAACCGACAGTTCCCCCGCCTACGAGCAGTACTTC
>-|many|TRBV5-6|TRBJ2-4
CASSFGQQNIQYF
TGTGCCAGCAGCTTCGGACAGCAAAACATTCAGTACTTC
>-|once|TRBV20-1|TRBJ2-1
CSARDWQSYNELFF
TGTAGTGCTAGAGATTGGCAGAGCTACAATGAGCTGTTCTTC
>-|-|TRBV12-3/TRBV12-4|TRBJ2-1
CASSQTIEQFF
TGTGCCAGCAGCCAAACAATTGAGCAGTTCTTC
>-|many|TRBV4-1|TRBJ1-3
CASSQEGLSGNTIYF
TGCGCCAGCAGCCAAGAAGGACTCTCTGGAAACACCATATATTTT
>-|-|TRBV4-1|TRBJ2-7
CASSQEWGEVQYF
TGCGCCAGCAGTCAAGAATGGGGTGAGGTGCAGTACTTC
>-|-|TRBV6-5|TRBJ2-5
CASSLDGVQGTQYF
TGTGCCAGCAGTCTCGACGGAGTACAAGGGACCCAGTACTTC
>-|many|TRBV11-3|TRBJ2-7
CASSSRGSYEQYF
TGTGCCAGCAGCTCAAGGGGGTCGTACGAGCAGTACTTC
>-|-|TRBV11-2|TRBJ2-5
CTSGLGRNQETQYF
TGTACCAGCGGCTTAGGACGAAACCAAGAGACCCAGTACTTC
>-|-|TRBV11-2|TRBJ2-1
CASNLDWRRVLGDEHFF
TGTGCCAGCAACTTAGATTGGCGCAGGGTGCTTGGGGATGAGCATTTCTTC
>-|many|TRBV20-1|TRBJ2-1
CSAPGQVGYNEQFF
TGCAGTGCCCCAGGGCAAGTCGGGTACAATGAGCAGTTCTTC
>TRBD1|-|TRBV11-2|TRBJ1-2
CASSFMDRALYDYSF
TGTGCCAGCAGCTTCATGGACAGGGCCCTCTATGACTACAGCTTC
>TRBD1|many|TRBV20-1|TRBJ2-7
CSAAGTGGFLDEQYF
TGCAGCGCAGCGGGGACAGGGGGCTTTTTAGACGAGCAGTACTTC
>-|-|TRBV29-1|TRBJ2-2
CSADPLGRPGKLFF
TGCAGCGCAGACCCACTCGGCCGGCCCGGGAAGCTGTTTTTT
>-|many|TRBV4-3|TRBJ1-6
CASSQGGPRAPLHF
TGCGCCAGCAGCCAGGGGGGCCCCCGCGCACCCCTCCACTTT
>-|many|TRBV4-1|TRBJ2-5
CASSVRETQETQYF
TGCGCCAGCAGCGTCCGGGAGACACAAGAGACCCAGTACTTC
>-|few|TRBV7-2|TRBJ1-6
CASSEGISSPLHF
TGTGCCAGCAGCGAAGGGATTAGCTCACCCCTCCACTTT
>-|-|TRBV29-1|TRBJ2-3
CNVEDYEGTDTRYF
TGCAACGTTGAAGATTACGAGGGCACAGATACGCGGTATTTT
>-|many|TRBV12-3/TRBV12-4|TRBJ1-2
CASSLGGSGYTF
TGTGCCAGCAGTTTAGGTGGGAGCGGCTACACCTTC
>-|-|TRBV11-1|TRBJ1-1
CASSWTAVSTEVFF
TGTGCCAGCAGCTGGACAGCTGTGAGCACTGAAGTCTTCTTT
>-|-|TRBV6-5|TRBJ2-5
CASSFQCETQYF
TGTGCCAGCAGTTTCCAGTGTGAGACCCAGTACTTC